Listed below are T cell receptor beta chains from one sample, sequenced in a study of OX40 agonist ivuxolimab in advanced cancers. Profiled with immunoSEQ multiplex PCR; TCRdb holds only in-frame clones, not every one. The table lists under 90,000 clones, approximately 84% of them singletons, with more than 2% in the top ten. The input for sequencing was CD4+ or CD8+ T cells sorted from blood, taken in a trial of the OX40 agonist ivuxolimab. These receptors were collected from an adult with an advanced solid tumor such as melanoma, head and neck, liver or kidney cancer. Each CDR3 is given with its conserved first and last residue. The order of the fields is V gene, clone size, D gene, J gene, CDR3 DNA, CDR3 protein. A D gene is named only where the DNA matches it firmly. Expanded clones get a size class; other rows say once, few or many, or leave the size out.

v_gene: TRBV11-2; abundance: NA; d_gene: NA; j_gene: TRBJ2-5; CDR3nt: TGTGCCAGCAGCCGCGGGGAGACCCAGTACTTC; CDR3aa: CASSRGETQYF
v_gene: TRBV7-2; abundance: NA; d_gene: NA; j_gene: TRBJ2-2; CDR3nt: TGTGCCAGCAGCCAACCACCGAACGGGGAGCTGTTTTTT; CDR3aa: CASSQPPNGELFF
v_gene: TRBV7-2; abundance: NA; d_gene: TRBD1; j_gene: TRBJ1-2; CDR3nt: TGTGCCAGCAGCTCCCCGGGACAGGGGGACTATGGCTACACCTTC; CDR3aa: CASSSPGQGDYGYTF
v_gene: TRBV4-3; abundance: NA; d_gene: TRBD1; j_gene: TRBJ1-2; CDR3nt: TGCGCCAGCAGTCGGGACAGGGACTATGGCTACACCTTC; CDR3aa: CASSRDRDYGYTF
v_gene: TRBV4-3; abundance: NA; d_gene: NA; j_gene: TRBJ2-5; CDR3nt: TGCGCCAGCAGCCAAGGGGTAAGAGAGACCCAGTACTTC; CDR3aa: CASSQGVRETQYF
v_gene: TRBV21-1; abundance: once; d_gene: NA; j_gene: TRBJ2-7; CDR3nt: TGTGCCAGCAGCTCCCGTTGGCCTAGCGGGAGAGGTTTAGGTCCTACCGAGCAGTACTTC; CDR3aa: CASSSRWPSGRGLGPTEQYF
v_gene: TRBV5-6; abundance: once; d_gene: TRBD1; j_gene: TRBJ2-1; CDR3nt: TGTGCCAGCAGCTTCTTTCAGGGGGCGGATGGGCAGTTCTTC; CDR3aa: CASSFFQGADGQFF
v_gene: TRBV4-2; abundance: NA; d_gene: TRBD1; j_gene: TRBJ2-5; CDR3nt: TGTGCCAGCAGCCAAGATAAAGGGCTGGGGGACAGGGGGCCAGAGACCCAGTACTTC; CDR3aa: CASSQDKGLGDRGPETQYF
v_gene: TRBV7-2; abundance: NA; d_gene: NA; j_gene: TRBJ1-5; CDR3nt: TGTGCCAGCAGCTTTCAAGGGAACCAGCCCCAGCATTTT; CDR3aa: CASSFQGNQPQHF
v_gene: TRBV6-5; abundance: NA; d_gene: NA; j_gene: TRBJ2-6; CDR3nt: TGTGCCAGCACCTCCCGAGGTTCTGGGGCCAACGTCCTGACTTTC; CDR3aa: CASTSRGSGANVLTF
v_gene: TRBV28; abundance: NA; d_gene: NA; j_gene: TRBJ1-2; CDR3nt: TGTGCCAGCAGTTGGACACAGGTATCTGGCTACACCTTC; CDR3aa: CASSWTQVSGYTF
v_gene: TRBV15; abundance: NA; d_gene: TRBD2; j_gene: TRBJ2-3; CDR3nt: TGTGCCACCAGCAGAGACCTAGCGGGAAGCTCCAGCACAGATACGCAGTATTTT; CDR3aa: CATSRDLAGSSSTDTQYF
v_gene: TRBV7-2; abundance: NA; d_gene: TRBD2; j_gene: TRBJ2-7; CDR3nt: TGTGCCAGCAGCTTAAAGCCTAGCGGGATCTACGAGCAGTACTTC; CDR3aa: CASSLKPSGIYEQYF
v_gene: TRBV2; abundance: NA; d_gene: NA; j_gene: TRBJ1-1; CDR3nt: TGTGCCAGTGGGGGGGGATTGAACACTGAAGCTTTCTTT; CDR3aa: CASGGGLNTEAFF
v_gene: TRBV7-2; abundance: NA; d_gene: NA; j_gene: TRBJ2-3; CDR3nt: TGTGCCAGCAGCTTTAGAGGCACAGATACGCAGTATTTT; CDR3aa: CASSFRGTDTQYF
v_gene: TRBV5-6; abundance: NA; d_gene: TRBD1; j_gene: TRBJ2-3; CDR3nt: TGTGCCAGCAGTTTACAGGGGTCCCTGAGCACAGATACGCAGTATTTT; CDR3aa: CASSLQGSLSTDTQYF
v_gene: TRBV6-5; abundance: NA; d_gene: NA; j_gene: TRBJ2-5; CDR3nt: TGTGCCAGCAGCACACCCCTGGACAGACAAGAGACCCAGTACTTC; CDR3aa: CASSTPLDRQETQYF
v_gene: TRBV30; abundance: NA; d_gene: NA; j_gene: TRBJ1-1; CDR3nt: TGTGCCTGGAGTGTACAACCGAACACTGAAGCTTTCTTT; CDR3aa: CAWSVQPNTEAFF
v_gene: TRBV19; abundance: NA; d_gene: TRBD2; j_gene: TRBJ2-1; CDR3nt: TGTGCCAGTAGTACGACTAGCGGGAACCGGAATGAGCAGTTCTTC; CDR3aa: CASSTTSGNRNEQFF
v_gene: TRBV2; abundance: NA; d_gene: NA; j_gene: TRBJ2-3; CDR3nt: TGTGCCAGCAGTGATGATACGCAGTATTTT; CDR3aa: CASSDDTQYF
v_gene: TRBV28; abundance: NA; d_gene: NA; j_gene: TRBJ1-1; CDR3nt: TGTGCCAGCAGTTTAACACAATTCGGAGAGACTGAAGCTTTCTTT; CDR3aa: CASSLTQFGETEAFF
v_gene: TRBV6-1; abundance: few; d_gene: TRBD1; j_gene: TRBJ1-1; CDR3nt: TGTTCCTCAAGGACAGGGACGAGGAACACTGAAGCTTTCTTT; CDR3aa: CSSRTGTRNTEAFF
v_gene: TRBV28; abundance: NA; d_gene: NA; j_gene: TRBJ2-2; CDR3nt: TGTGCCAGCAGTTTAGGAATCACCGGGGAGCTGTTTTTT; CDR3aa: CASSLGITGELFF
v_gene: TRBV5-8; abundance: NA; d_gene: NA; j_gene: TRBJ2-7; CDR3nt: TGTGCCAGCAGCATCGGTGACGGAGCCTTCGGGCAGTACTTC; CDR3aa: CASSIGDGAFGQYF
v_gene: TRBV11-2; abundance: few; d_gene: NA; j_gene: TRBJ1-6; CDR3nt: TGTGCCAGCAGCTTAGATCCAACCTCGCGTTCACCCCTCCACTTT; CDR3aa: CASSLDPTSRSPLHF
v_gene: TRBV28; abundance: NA; d_gene: NA; j_gene: TRBJ1-5; CDR3nt: TGTGCCAGCAGTTTAGCGGACATTGGCAATCAGCCCCAGCATTTT; CDR3aa: CASSLADIGNQPQHF
v_gene: TRBV29-1; abundance: NA; d_gene: NA; j_gene: TRBJ1-6; CDR3nt: TGCAGCGTTGAAAATGGTCGGCAGGGGTGTAATTCACCCCTCCACTTT; CDR3aa: CSVENGRQGCNSPLHF
v_gene: TRBV4-2; abundance: NA; d_gene: NA; j_gene: TRBJ2-3; CDR3nt: TGTGCCAGCAGCCCGGAGGGGGGCCGCACAGATACGCAGTATTTT; CDR3aa: CASSPEGGRTDTQYF
v_gene: TRBV2; abundance: medium-sized; d_gene: TRBD2; j_gene: TRBJ2-2; CDR3nt: TGTGCCAGCAGGCGGGAGGGGACGAACACCGGGGAGCTGTTTTTT; CDR3aa: CASRREGTNTGELFF
v_gene: TRBV7-2; abundance: NA; d_gene: NA; j_gene: TRBJ2-3; CDR3nt: TGTGCCAGCGGGGCCTATTCAGATACGCAGTATTTT; CDR3aa: CASGAYSDTQYF
v_gene: TRBV5-6; abundance: NA; d_gene: NA; j_gene: TRBJ1-1; CDR3nt: TGTGCCAGCAGCTGGACGGACAGCCGTCGGGACGCTTTCTTT; CDR3aa: CASSWTDSRRDAFF